The 13 T cell receptor beta chains reported below all come from one sample, sequenced in a study of blood T cell repertoires in COVID-19. Measured with immunoSEQ multiplex PCR; TCRdb has only the in-frame clones, and not every one. Of 310,000 or so clones listed, about 88% were seen once; the top ten hold about 1.2%. Input material: peripheral blood. These receptors were collected from a man in his 70s with acute or convalescent COVID-19.

J is TRBJ2-1 and V is TRBV28, with D perhaps TRBD2 (6 bases). CDR3 length: 15 amino acids. Per the germline V gene, CDR1 is MDHEN and CDR2 is SYDVKM. V was cut by 7 bases and J by 8 bases, with 21 bases left in between. The CDR3 spells CASNTRLVKVYEQFF. The CDR3 region has the DNA TGTGCCAGCAATACCAGACTAGTAAAAGTCTATGAGCAGTTCTTC.

This clone was observed a handful of times. The J gene is TRBJ2-3, the V gene TRBV3-1 (or the pseudogene TRBV3-2), with D possibly TRBD1 on 5 matching bases. V was shortened by 4 bases and J by 3 bases, with 11 bases between the two germline ends. The length of the CDR3 is 14 residues. Germline CDR1 and CDR2: LGHDT and YNNKEL (reference sequence). The CDR3, as DNA: TGTGCCAGCAGCCCCAATCCAGGGACAGATACGCAGTATTTT. Its protein product is CASSPNPGTDTQYF.

The chain combines TRBV23-1 with TRBJ1-1; D uncertain. TRBV23-1 is designated an ORF whose function remains uncertain. This CDR3 is 8 amino acids long. V gave up 11 bases and J gave up 10 bases, with 8 bases separating them. The CDR3 DNA sequence: TGCGCCGTCTTCGGAGCTTTCTTT. This gives the protein CAVFGAFF.

The CDR3 loop is CASSQDLGQGDQPQHF. The CDR3 DNA reads as TGCGCCAGCAGCCAAGATCTAGGGCAGGGCGATCAGCCCCAGCATTTT. The chain employs TRBV4-3 and TRBJ1-5, with D maybe TRBD1 (5 bases). In germline, CDR1 is LGHNA, CDR2 YSLEER. The CDR3 loop spans 16 amino acids. The V end was cut by 0 bases, the J end by 5 bases, with 14 bases between.

J is TRBJ1-5 and V is TRBV10-3; D remains unclear. Germline lookup yields CDR1 ENHRY and CDR2 SYGVKD. The CDR3 contains 12 residues. V lost 0 bases and J 11 bases, leaving 8 bases between the germline ends. The CDR3 DNA is TGTGCCATCAGTGAGTCATTCGGGGCCCAGCATTTT. It encodes CAISESFGAQHF.

This sequence joins TRBV7-8 and TRBJ2-7; D ambiguous. This CDR3 has 13 amino acids. Germline CDR1 and CDR2: SGHVS and FQNEAQ. Trimming left V 3 bases short and J 2 bases short, with 8 bases between. In nucleotides, the CDR3 is TGTGCCAGCAGCTTTGGAGTTACCTACGAGCAGTACTTC. Translated: CASSFGVTYEQYF. Full variable domain (remainder filled in from reference TRBV7-8 and TRBJ2-7): GAGVSQSPRYKVAKRGQDVALRCDPISGHVSLFWYQQALGQGPEFLTYFQNEAQLDKSGLPSDRFFAERPEGSVSTLKIQRTQQEDSAVYLCASSFGVTYEQYFGPGTRLTVT.

V is TRBV5-1 and J is TRBJ2-2; D might be TRBD2 (5 bases). The CDR3 has 14 amino acids. V was clipped by 7 bases and J by 4 bases, with 14 bases between them. Germline V CDR1 and CDR2: SGHRS, YFSETQ. The CDR3 loop reads CASSRVVGTGELFF. CDR3 in DNA: TGCGCCAGCTCGAGGGTGGTCGGCACCGGGGAGCTGTTTTTT.

CDR3 sequence reads: CASSQDPGTGGYF. CDR3 sequence (DNA): TGTGCCAGCAGCCAAGATCCCGGGACAGGGGGGTACTTC. The chain carries TRBV3-1 (or the pseudogene TRBV3-2) and TRBJ2-7; 11 bases are shared with TRBD1. The CDR3 covers 13 residues. CDR1 is LGHDT and CDR2 is YNNKEL in the germline V gene (reference sequence). V lost 0 bases and J lost 12; bases outside the gene matches: 4.

The chain uses TRBV7-3 and TRBJ2-1, with 8 nucleotides matching TRBD2. The CDR3 is made up of 14 amino acids. Germline trimming cut 5 bases from V and 7 bases from J; bases unmatched to any gene: 7. Germline loops: CDR1 SGHTA, CDR2 FQGTGA. The CDR3 reads CASSAGGYDNEQFF. CDR3 coding DNA: TGTGCCAGCAGCGCGGGGGGATATGATAATGAGCAGTTCTTC.

This clone was picked up one time. This chain joins TRBV6-5 and TRBJ2-7; tentatively, D is TRBD1 (5 bases). CDR1 is MNHEY and CDR2 is SVGAGI in the germline V gene. With 5 bases removed from V and 4 bases from J, the gap between germline ends came to 18 bases. This CDR3 has 15 residues. This chain's CDR3 is CASSPRQLRLYEQYF. The CDR3 region has the DNA TGTGCCAGCAGTCCTCGACAGCTCCGATTATACGAGCAGTACTTC.

This clone turned up a few times. The chain employs TRBV28 and TRBJ1-1; TRBD1 matches 9 bases. Germline CDR1 and CDR2: MDHEN and SYDVKM. The CDR3 sequence is 16 residues long. After removal of 6 bases from V and 0 bases from J, the junction contained 8 bases not matched to a gene. Written as DNA, the CDR3 is TGTGCCAGCAGCCCGGGGGACAGGGCGATGAACACTGAAGCTTTCTTT. Protein sequence: CASSPGDRAMNTEAFF.

This sequence joins TRBV20-1 and TRBJ2-5; possible D gene TRBD1, 5 bases. From germline, CDR1 is DFQATT and CDR2 SNEGSKA (reference sequence). V was clipped by 5 bases and J by 7 bases, with 11 bases between them. This CDR3 has 11 residues. The chain's CDR3 is CSAQGPGTQYF. The DNA for the CDR3 is TGCAGTGCTCAGGGCCCAGGGACCCAGTACTTC.

Only a few counts were recorded for this clone. The chain has TRBV5-1 and TRBJ1-1, with a possible D match to TRBD1 (6 bases). The CDR3 totals 13 residues. Looked up from germline, CDR1 is SGHRS and CDR2 is YFSETQ. V lost 6 bases and J 2 bases, leaving 11 bases between the germline ends. This chain's CDR3 is CASTRQANTEAFF. The CDR3 coding sequence is TGCGCCAGCACCAGACAGGCTAACACTGAAGCTTTCTTT. The variable domain in full, with the rest retrieved from reference TRBV5-1 and TRBJ1-1, is KAGVTQTPRYLIKTRGQQVTLSCSPISGHRSVSWYQQTPGQGLQFLFEYFSETQRNKGNFPGRFSGRQFSNSRSEMNVSTLELGDSALYLCASTRQANTEAFFGQGTRLTVV.